These T cell receptor beta chains were read from a single sample in a study of T-cell reconstitution after alpha-beta-depleted transplantation in children. MiXCR, run by TCRdb on the PCR reads, gives a single entry per CDR3 protein. In the table there are roughly 670,000 distinct CDR3 sequences, about an eighth of which are singletons. The sample here was PBMCs, taken before TCRalphabeta/CD19-depleted stem cell transplant. These receptors were collected from a girl aged 2 to 10 with congenital amegakaryocytic thrombocytopenia, due to receive a stem cell transplant. Each CDR3 is given with its conserved first and last residue. The D gene is left open where the match is weak. Not every row has a clone size; where given, it reads once, few, many or a size class.

d_gene	v_gene	abundance	j_gene	CDR3nt	CDR3aa
-	TRBV27	-	TRBJ1-5	TGTGCCAGCGGGGTAAGCGGCAATCAGCCCCAGCATTTT	CASGVSGNQPQHF
TRBD2	TRBV6-5	few	TRBJ2-2	TGTGCCAGCAGTTCAGGACTAGCGGGAGGGCCGAACACCGGGGAGCTGTTTTTT	CASSSGLAGGPNTGELFF
TRBD1	TRBV6-5	-	TRBJ2-1	TGTGCCAGCGTTGGACAGGGCCACGAGTTCGATGAGCAGTTCTTC	CASVGQGHEFDEQFF
-	TRBV12-3/TRBV12-4	many	TRBJ2-3	TGTGCCAGCAGCAAAGGCACAGATACGCAGTATTTT	CASSKGTDTQYF
TRBD2	TRBV5-1	few	TRBJ2-7	TGCGCCAGCAGCTTGATTACGGCGGGAGGGACCTACGAGCAGTACTTC	CASSLITAGGTYEQYF
-	TRBV29-1	many	TRBJ2-3	TGCAGCACCTGGACGGTCGTGAGCACAGATACGCAGTATTTT	CSTWTVVSTDTQYF
-	TRBV28	many	TRBJ2-1	TGTGCCAGCAGTCAGGGGGGAATTTACAATGAGCAGTTCTTC	CASSQGGIYNEQFF
-	TRBV5-1	few	TRBJ2-7	TGCGCCAGCAGCTTGGTTTCGGTCCGGGGTGGATTGGACTTC	CASSLVSVRGGLDF
TRBD1	TRBV29-1	few	TRBJ1-1	TGCAGCGTTGAAGCTGACAGGGGGAACACTGAAGCTTTCTTT	CSVEADRGNTEAFF
-	TRBV5-1	many	TRBJ2-3	TGCGCCAGCAGCTTGTATCCGGGACTGGCACTCACAGATACGCAGTATTTT	CASSLYPGLALTDTQYF